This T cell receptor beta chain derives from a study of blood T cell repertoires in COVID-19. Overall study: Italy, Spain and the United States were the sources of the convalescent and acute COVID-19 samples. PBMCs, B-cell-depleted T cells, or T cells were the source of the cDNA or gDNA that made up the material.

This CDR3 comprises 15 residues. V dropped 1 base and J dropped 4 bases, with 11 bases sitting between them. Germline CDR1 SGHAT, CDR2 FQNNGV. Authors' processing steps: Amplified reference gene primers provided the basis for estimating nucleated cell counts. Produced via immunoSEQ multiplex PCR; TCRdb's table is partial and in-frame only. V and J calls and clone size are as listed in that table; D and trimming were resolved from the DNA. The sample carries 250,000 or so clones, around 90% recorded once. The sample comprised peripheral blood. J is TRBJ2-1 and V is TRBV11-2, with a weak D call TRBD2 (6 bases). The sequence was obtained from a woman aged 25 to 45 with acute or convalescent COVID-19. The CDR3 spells CASSLALALYNEQFF. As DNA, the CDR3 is TGTGCCAGCAGCTTAGCACTAGCACTATACAATGAGCAGTTCTTC. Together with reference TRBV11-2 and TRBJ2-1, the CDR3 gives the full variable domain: EAGVAQSPRYKIIEKRQSVAFWCNPISGHATLYWYQQILGQGPKLLIQFQNNGVVDDSQLPKDRFSAERLKGVDSTLKIQPAKLEDSAVYLCASSLALALYNEQFFGPGTRLTVL.